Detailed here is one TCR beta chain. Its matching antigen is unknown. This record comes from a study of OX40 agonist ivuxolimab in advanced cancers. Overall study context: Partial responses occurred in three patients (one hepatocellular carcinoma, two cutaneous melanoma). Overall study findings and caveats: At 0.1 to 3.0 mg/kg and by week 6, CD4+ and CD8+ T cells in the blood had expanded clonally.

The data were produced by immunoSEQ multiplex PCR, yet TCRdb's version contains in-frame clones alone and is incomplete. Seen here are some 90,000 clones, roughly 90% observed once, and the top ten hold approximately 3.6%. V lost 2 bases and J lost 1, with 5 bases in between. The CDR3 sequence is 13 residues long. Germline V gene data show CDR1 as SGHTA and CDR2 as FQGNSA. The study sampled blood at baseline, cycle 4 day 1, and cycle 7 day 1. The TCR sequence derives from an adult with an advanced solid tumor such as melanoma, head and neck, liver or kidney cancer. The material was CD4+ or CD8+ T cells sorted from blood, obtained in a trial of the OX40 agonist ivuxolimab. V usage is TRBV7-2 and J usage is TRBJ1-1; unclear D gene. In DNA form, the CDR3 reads TGTGCCAGCAGCTTAACGACGAACACTGAAGCTTTCTTT. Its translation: CASSLTTNTEAFF.